Shown below are 31 T cell receptor beta chains from a single sample sequenced in a study of cytomegalovirus exposure and HLA in healthy donors. With 60 Vbeta and 13 Jbeta primers, the PCR was carried out. The table came from immunoSEQ multiplex PCR; TCRdb's copy has only in-frame clones and leaves some out. Of under 130,000 clones listed, approximately 80% are singletons. The source material was PBMCs. The receptors here all came from a man under 40 in good health and CMV-seronegative.

The V gene is TRBV6-1, the J gene TRBJ2-5; 8 bases are shared with TRBD1. Germline trimming cut 0 bases from V and 5 bases from J; bases unmatched to any gene: 5. The germline V gene encodes CDR1 MNHNS and CDR2 SASEGT. The CDR3 has 15 residues. The CDR3 nucleotides are TGTGCCAGCAGTGAAGCGCAGGGGGCCCGGGAGACCCAGTACTTC. This sequence encodes CASSEAQGARETQYF.

This chain uses TRBV2 with TRBJ2-1, with TRBD2 matching over 7 bases. Trimming removed 8 bases from V and 3 bases from J; junction bases left unmatched: 7. The V gene's germline CDR1 is SNHLY and CDR2 FYNNEI. The CDR3 is made up of 14 amino acids. As DNA, the CDR3 is TGTGCCAGCGGGGGACTACCCCTCTACAATGAGCAGTTCTTC. This gives the protein CASGGLPLYNEQFF.

The chain carries TRBV6-5 and TRBJ1-2; 7 nucleotides agree with TRBD1. CDR3 length: 14 residues. The ends lost 2 bases at V and 4 bases at J; junction bases unmatched: 4. The germline gives CDR1 MNHEY, CDR2 SVGAGI. CDR3 amino acids: CASSYRQGVYGYTF. The CDR3 DNA sequence: TGTGCCAGCAGTTACAGGCAGGGGGTCTATGGCTACACCTTC.

This clone was counted between two and nine times. V is TRBV7-9 and J is TRBJ1-2; D unresolved. Germline lookup yields CDR1 SEHNR and CDR2 FQNEAQ (reference sequence). Trimming left V 8 bases short and J 1 base short, with 11 bases between. This CDR3 comprises 13 residues. The CDR3 spells CASWESVNYGYTF. The DNA of the CDR3 is TGTGCCAGCTGGGAGTCGGTTAACTATGGCTACACCTTC.

This clone showed up just a few times. This chain connects TRBV10-2 to TRBJ2-5, with 8 bases that match TRBD1. V lost 3 bases, J lost 0 bases, and 6 bases stayed unmatched. In germline, CDR1 is WSHSY, CDR2 SAAADI. The CDR3 contains 16 residues. The CDR3 nucleotides read TGCGCCAGCAGTGACCGAAACAGGGGGTACCAAGAGACCCAGTACTTC. Its protein product is CASSDRNRGYQETQYF.

V and J are TRBV18 and TRBJ1-3, with D tentatively TRBD1 (5 bases). V dropped 3 bases and J dropped 0 bases, with 12 bases sitting between them. Germline CDR1 KGHSH, CDR2 LQKENI. This CDR3 contains 16 residues. In DNA form, the CDR3 reads TGTGCCAGCTCACCCTTCGGCCAGGGCTCTGGAAACACCATATATTTT. Translated, it gives CASSPFGQGSGNTIYF.

V and J are TRBV7-8 and TRBJ2-1; D perhaps matches TRBD2 (6 bases). V lost 2 bases and J lost 4, with 12 bases in between. CDR1 and CDR2 (germline): SGHVS, FQNEAQ. CDR3 length: 15 amino acids. CDR3 residues: CASSLYSGQYNEQFF. The CDR3 DNA reads TGTGCCAGCAGCTTATATAGCGGCCAATACAATGAGCAGTTCTTC.

CDR3 in amino acids: CASSFTGGTYEQYF. The CDR3 DNA sequence: TGTGCCAGCAGTTTTACAGGAGGGACCTACGAGCAGTACTTC. The chain employs TRBV27 and TRBJ2-7, with TRBD2 as a possible D gene (6 bases). V lost 3 bases and J lost 2, with 11 bases in between. In germline, CDR1 is MNHEY, CDR2 SMNVEV (reference sequence). CDR3 length: 14 residues.

V usage is TRBV6-5 and J usage is TRBJ2-5; perhaps TRBD1 as D (5 bases). Germline-derived CDR1 and CDR2 are MNHEY and SVGAGI. The CDR3 totals 13 residues. V gave up 6 bases and J gave up 5 bases, with 13 bases separating them. The CDR3 bases are TGTGCCAGCAGAGGTCTCCCAGGGGAGACCCAGTACTTC. This gives the protein CASRGLPGETQYF.

The chain couples TRBV30 to TRBJ2-5, with 8 bases fitting TRBD2. Near its end, the DNA agrees better with TRBJ2-7, so the J call may be wrong. Germline V gene sequence: CDR1 GTSNPN, CDR2 SVGIG (reference sequence). The CDR3 runs to 14 residues. CDR3 sequence: CAWSAGGSSYEQYF. DNA of the CDR3: TGTGCCTGGAGTGCGGGGGGGAGCTCCTACGAGCAGTACTTC.

This clone was detected only a few times. V is TRBV28 and J is TRBJ2-1; 7 bases line up with TRBD2. V was clipped by 10 bases and J by 7 bases; unmatched bases: 13. This CDR3 is built from 14 residues. The germline CDR1 and CDR2 sequences are MDHEN and SYDVKM. This CDR3 is CATELSGPLNEQFF. In DNA form, the CDR3 reads TGTGCCACCGAACTTAGCGGGCCCCTTAATGAGCAGTTCTTC.

The chain links TRBV25-1 to TRBJ1-2, with a tentative D call TRBD1 (5 bases). The CDR3 extends over 12 amino acids. Germline V gene lookup returns CDR1 MGHDK and CDR2 SYGVNS. V dropped 4 bases and J dropped 6 bases, with 9 bases sitting between them. The CDR3 region is CASSGEQDGYTF. Written as DNA, the CDR3 is TGTGCCAGCAGTGGGGAACAGGATGGCTACACCTTC.

The rearrangement joins TRBV10-3 to TRBJ2-3, with TRBD1 as a possible D gene (6 bases). Germline V gives CDR1 ENHRY, CDR2 SYGVKD. The V end was cut by 5 bases, the J end by 5 bases, with 8 bases between. The CDR3 spans 12 residues. In DNA, the CDR3 is TGTGCCATCAGTAGAGGGGGAGATACGCAGTATTTT. Its protein product is CAISRGGDTQYF.

The V call is TRBV7-9, the J call TRBJ2-1, with D possibly TRBD2 on 5 matching bases. Germline assignment: CDR1 SEHNR and CDR2 FQNEAQ (reference sequence). This CDR3 is 16 amino acids long. The V end lost 5 bases, the J end lost 1 base, and 15 bases lay between the germline ends. The DNA for the CDR3 is TGTGCCAGCAGCCCACCGGGAACTCCTTCCTACAATGAGCAGTTCTTC. Translated, it gives CASSPPGTPSYNEQFF.

This clone was counted only a few times. The rearrangement links TRBV7-9 to TRBJ1-1; 8 bases are a match to TRBD1. The ends lost 5 bases at V and 6 bases at J; junction bases unmatched: 14. The CDR3 covers 16 residues. The V gene's germline CDR1 is SEHNR and CDR2 FQNEAQ (reference sequence). This chain's CDR3 is CASSPTDRGLDAEAFF. CDR3 sequence (DNA): TGTGCCAGCAGCCCGACCGACAGGGGCCTAGACGCTGAAGCTTTCTTT.

V gene TRBV27 combines with J gene TRBJ2-1; D is undetermined. Deletions cut 3 bases from V and 4 bases from J, with 7 bases between. There are 13 residues in the CDR3. The germline CDR1 and CDR2 sequences are MNHEY and SMNVEV (reference sequence). DNA for the CDR3: TGTGCCAGCAGTTTTTTCTCTTACAATGAGCAGTTCTTC. It encodes CASSFFSYNEQFF.

This rearrangement joins TRBV5-1 to TRBJ2-3; 13 positions agree with TRBD2. This CDR3 has 16 amino acids. V was clipped by 4 bases and J by 1 base; unmatched bases: 3. The germline gives CDR1 SGHRS, CDR2 YFSETQ. The CDR3 sequence: CASSTGTSGGTDTQYF. The CDR3 nucleotides read TGCGCCAGCAGCACGGGGACTAGCGGGGGCACAGATACGCAGTATTTT.

V usage is TRBV6-1 and J usage is TRBJ2-7, with D perhaps matching TRBD1 (6 bases). Germline V gives CDR1 MNHNS, CDR2 SASEGT. The CDR3 sequence is 15 residues long. Trimming pared 2 bases from V and 3 bases from J, leaving 14 bases between. The CDR3 loop is CASSEITGSGYEQYF. The CDR3 DNA reads as TGTGCCAGCAGTGAAATCACAGGGAGTGGCTACGAGCAGTACTTC.

The rearrangement uses TRBV6-1 and TRBJ1-1; no reliable D call. Germline CDR1 reads MNHNS; CDR2 reads SASEGT. This CDR3 is built from 12 residues. V dropped 2 bases and J dropped 6 bases, with 7 bases sitting between them. The CDR3 DNA reads as TGTGCCAGCAGTGAACTCGGGTCTGAAGCTTTCTTT. Amino acids: CASSELGSEAFF.

V and J are TRBV29-1 and TRBJ1-1; D not certain. The length of the CDR3 is 13 residues. The V end was cut by 8 bases, the J end by 1 base, with 14 bases between. CDR1 is SQVTM and CDR2 is ANQGSEA in the germline V gene. The CDR3 coding sequence is TGCAGCCACACGGGAGGCTCGAACACTGAAGCTTTCTTT. This encodes CSHTGGSNTEAFF.

The chain couples TRBV4-1 to TRBJ1-2, with 7 nucleotides matching TRBD1. This CDR3 contains 16 residues. Germline V CDR1 and CDR2: MGHRA, YSYEKL. V lost 1 base and J lost 1; bases outside the gene matches: 6. The CDR3 reads CASSQAGGTINYGYTF. CDR3 bases: TGCGCCAGCAGCCAAGCAGGGGGAACGATTAACTATGGCTACACCTTC.

The chain recombines TRBV10-3 with TRBJ2-3; D may be TRBD2 (6 bases). This CDR3 spans 14 amino acids. Germline V gene sequence: CDR1 ENHRY, CDR2 SYGVKD. V lost 7 bases, J lost 0 bases, and 11 bases lay in between. CDR3 amino acids: CAIKTGTSTDTQYF. The CDR3 nucleotides are TGTGCCATCAAGACCGGGACTAGCACAGATACGCAGTATTTT.

The chain recombines TRBV19 with TRBJ2-7, with D possibly being TRBD2 (5 bases). V was cut by 1 base and J by 2 bases, with 12 bases left in between. The CDR3 runs 15 residues. Germline values: CDR1 LNHDA, CDR2 SQIVND (reference sequence). The CDR3 coding sequence is TGTGCCAGTAGTATAGGCAGCCGGGGAGCCTACGAGCAGTACTTC. It yields the protein CASSIGSRGAYEQYF.

This clone was found once. The genes are TRBV5-4 and TRBJ1-4, with D uncertain. Between the trimmed V and J ends, which lost 3 bases and 0 bases, there was a span of 9 bases. Germline assignment: CDR1 SGHNT and CDR2 YYREEE (reference sequence). The CDR3 consists of 15 residues. The CDR3 DNA reads TGTGCCAGCAGCTCTGGTGGCTCAACTAATGAAAAACTGTTTTTT. This gives the protein CASSSGGSTNEKLFF.

This chain uses TRBV7-9 with TRBJ2-3; 11 bases line up with TRBD2. V trimming: 7 bases; J trimming: 0 bases; junction bases outside the gene matches: 3. The CDR3 contains 15 residues. Germline V gives CDR1 SEHNR, CDR2 FQNEAQ (reference sequence). Here the CDR3 reads CASITSGSSTDTQYF. The CDR3 DNA is TGTGCCAGCATAACTAGCGGGAGTAGCACAGATACGCAGTATTTT.

The chain links TRBV6-5 to TRBJ1-5; D is perhaps TRBD1 (6 bases). Germline loops: CDR1 MNHEY, CDR2 SVGAGI. This CDR3 spans 15 amino acids. Trimming shortened V by 6 bases and J by 2 bases, and 14 bases separated the two germline ends. The CDR3 DNA reads as TGTGCCAGCAGCCGCGACAGGCTTGGCAATCAGCCCCAGCATTTT. Protein: CASSRDRLGNQPQHF.

A remark on this clone: Because the CDR3 is missing its conserved closing phenylalanine or tryptophan, this is likely a read error. The limits of the CDR3 on the DNA are not certain, so only TCRdb's listed CDR3 is given. The chain has TRBV7-9 and TRBJ1-1; TRBD1 is the table's D call and was not checked against the DNA. The germline V gene encodes CDR1 SEHNR and CDR2 FQNEAQ (reference sequence). The CDR3 has 12 residues if both end residues are counted. The CDR3 sequence is CASSSFRDRVIL.

The chain couples TRBV19 to TRBJ1-5, with 9 bases lining up with TRBD1. Trimming at V came to 5 bases and at J to 2 bases, leaving 4 bases not matched to a gene. Germline CDR1 reads LNHDA; CDR2 reads SQIVND (reference sequence). The CDR3 extends over 15 amino acids. CDR3: CASSGRTGGNQPQHF. The DNA for the CDR3 is TGTGCCAGTAGTGGCAGGACAGGGGGCAATCAGCCCCAGCATTTT.

V gene TRBV5-8 combines with J gene TRBJ2-7; D uncertain. The CDR3 extends over 14 amino acids. V was cut by 1 base and J by 3 bases, with 11 bases left in between. Germline loops: CDR1 SGHTS, CDR2 YDEGEE. CDR3 bases: TGTGCCAGCAGCTTGACGAGAGCCGTCTACGAGCAGTACTTC. It translates to CASSLTRAVYEQYF. Supplemented by reference TRBV5-8 and TRBJ2-7, the full variable domain reads EAGVTQSPTHLIKTRGQQATLRCSPISGHTSVYWYQQALGLGLQFLLWYDEGEERNRGNFPPRFSGRQFPNYSSELNVNALELEDSALYLCASSLTRAVYEQYFGPGTRLTVT.

The V and J genes are TRBV19 and TRBJ1-1; possibly TRBD1 for D (5 bases). The germline CDR1 and CDR2 sequences are LNHDA and SQIVND (reference sequence). V gave up 2 bases and J gave up 1 base, with 11 bases separating them. This CDR3 is built from 15 residues. CDR3 amino acids: CASSIRSRGNTEAFF. The CDR3 DNA is TGTGCCAGTAGTATAAGATCAAGGGGGAACACTGAAGCTTTCTTT.

J is TRBJ2-7 and V is TRBV6-1; 9 nucleotides agree with TRBD1. V was clipped by 4 bases and J by 7 bases; unmatched bases: 5. Germline-derived CDR1 and CDR2 are MNHNS and SASEGT. The CDR3 covers 13 residues. This CDR3 reads CASSAGTGREQYF. The CDR3, as DNA: TGTGCCAGCAGTGCGGGGACAGGGAGGGAGCAGTACTTC.